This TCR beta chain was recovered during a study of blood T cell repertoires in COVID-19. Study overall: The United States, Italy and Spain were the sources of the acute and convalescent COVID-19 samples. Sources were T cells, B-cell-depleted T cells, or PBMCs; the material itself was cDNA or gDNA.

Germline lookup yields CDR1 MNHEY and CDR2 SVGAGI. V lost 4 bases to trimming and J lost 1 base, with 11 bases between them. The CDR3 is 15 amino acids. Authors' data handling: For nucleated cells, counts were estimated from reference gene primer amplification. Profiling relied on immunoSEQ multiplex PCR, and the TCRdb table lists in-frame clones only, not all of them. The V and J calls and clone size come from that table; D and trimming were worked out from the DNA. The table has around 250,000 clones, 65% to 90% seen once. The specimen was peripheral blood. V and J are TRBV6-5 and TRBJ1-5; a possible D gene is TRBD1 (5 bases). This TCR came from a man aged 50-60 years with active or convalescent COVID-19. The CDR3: CASSWEGVSNQPQHF. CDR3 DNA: TGTGCCAGCAGTTGGGAAGGGGTGAGCAATCAGCCCCAGCATTTT.